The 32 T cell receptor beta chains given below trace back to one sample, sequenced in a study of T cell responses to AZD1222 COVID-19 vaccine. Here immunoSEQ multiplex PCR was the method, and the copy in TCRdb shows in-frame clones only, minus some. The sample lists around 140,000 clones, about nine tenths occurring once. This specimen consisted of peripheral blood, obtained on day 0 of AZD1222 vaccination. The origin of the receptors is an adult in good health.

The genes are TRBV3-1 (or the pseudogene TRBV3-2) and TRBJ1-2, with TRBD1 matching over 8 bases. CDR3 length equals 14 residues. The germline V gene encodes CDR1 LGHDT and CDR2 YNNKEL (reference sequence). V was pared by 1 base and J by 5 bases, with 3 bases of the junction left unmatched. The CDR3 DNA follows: TGTGCCAGCAGCCAAGCGGACAGGGAATATGGCTACACCTTC. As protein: CASSQADREYGYTF.

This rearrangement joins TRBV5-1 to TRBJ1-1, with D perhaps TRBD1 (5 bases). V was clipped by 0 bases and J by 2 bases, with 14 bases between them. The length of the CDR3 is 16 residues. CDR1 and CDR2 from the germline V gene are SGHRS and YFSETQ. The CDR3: CASSLEQGGVNTEAFF. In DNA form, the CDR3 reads TGCGCCAGCAGCTTGGAGCAGGGAGGGGTCAACACTGAAGCTTTCTTT.

CDR3 region: CASSYTNRGRTDTQYF. CDR3 DNA: TGTGCCAGCAGTTACACAAACAGGGGGCGCACAGATACGCAGTATTTT. The rearrangement uses TRBV6-5 and TRBJ2-3; 9 bases agree with TRBD1. The CDR3 extends over 16 amino acids. V gave up 2 bases and J gave up 1 base; unmatched junction bases: 4. Germline CDR1 reads MNHEY; CDR2 reads SVGAGI.

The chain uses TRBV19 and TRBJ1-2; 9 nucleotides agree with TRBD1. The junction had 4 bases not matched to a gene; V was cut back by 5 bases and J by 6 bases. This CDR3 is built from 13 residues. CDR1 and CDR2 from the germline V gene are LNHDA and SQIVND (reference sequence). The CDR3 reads CASSRDRVDGYTF. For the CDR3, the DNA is TGTGCCAGTAGTCGGGACAGGGTAGATGGCTACACCTTC.

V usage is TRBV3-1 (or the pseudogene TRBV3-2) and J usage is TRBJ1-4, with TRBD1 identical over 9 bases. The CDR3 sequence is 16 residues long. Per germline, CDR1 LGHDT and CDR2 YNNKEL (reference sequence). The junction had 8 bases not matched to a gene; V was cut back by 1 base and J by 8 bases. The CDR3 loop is CASSQGGGQGYEKLFF. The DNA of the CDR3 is TGTGCCAGCAGCCAAGGGGGAGGACAGGGGTACGAAAAACTGTTTTTT.

CDR3 bases: TGTGCCATCGGCCAGGGGGCTCTTGGAAAACTGTTTTTT. This gives the protein CAIGQGALGKLFF. The rearrangement joins TRBV10-3 to TRBJ1-4, with TRBD1 identical over 8 bases. CDR3 length equals 13 residues. Germline CDR1 is ENHRY and CDR2 is SYGVKD. V shed 8 bases and J 10 bases; nucleotides not matched to a gene: 9.

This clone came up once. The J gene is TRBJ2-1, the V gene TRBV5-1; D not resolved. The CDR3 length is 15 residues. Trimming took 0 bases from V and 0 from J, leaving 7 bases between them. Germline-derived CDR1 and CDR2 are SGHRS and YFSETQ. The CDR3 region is CASSLGLSSYNEQFF. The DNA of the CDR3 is TGCGCCAGCAGCTTGGGGTTATCCTCCTACAATGAGCAGTTCTTC.

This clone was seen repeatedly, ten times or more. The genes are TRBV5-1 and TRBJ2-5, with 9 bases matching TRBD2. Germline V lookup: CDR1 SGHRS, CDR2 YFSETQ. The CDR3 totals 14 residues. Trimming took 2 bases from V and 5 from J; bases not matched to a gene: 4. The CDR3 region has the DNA TGCGCCAGCAGCTTTAGCGGGGGCGGGGAGACCCAGTACTTC. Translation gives CASSFSGGGETQYF.

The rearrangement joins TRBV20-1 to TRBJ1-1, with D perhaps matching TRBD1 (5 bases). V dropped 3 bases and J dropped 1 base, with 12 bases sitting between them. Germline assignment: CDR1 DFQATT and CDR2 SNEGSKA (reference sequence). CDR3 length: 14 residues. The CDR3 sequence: CSASERGGNTEAFF. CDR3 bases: TGCAGTGCTAGTGAACGGGGGGGGAACACTGAAGCTTTCTTT.

The CDR3 region is CASSGTGGQETQYF. CDR3 in DNA: TGTGCCAGCAGCGGCACAGGGGGGCAAGAGACCCAGTACTTC. This rearrangement joins TRBV5-6 to TRBJ2-5, with 8 bases fitting TRBD1. The V gene end was trimmed by 4 bases and the J gene end by 2 bases; junction bases not matched to a gene: 4. This CDR3 has 14 residues. CDR1 is SGHDT, CDR2 YYEEEE, per germline.

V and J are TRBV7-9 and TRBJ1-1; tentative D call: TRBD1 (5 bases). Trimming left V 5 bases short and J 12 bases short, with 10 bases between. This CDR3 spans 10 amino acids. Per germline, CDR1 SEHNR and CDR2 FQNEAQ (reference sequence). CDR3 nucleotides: TGTGCCAGCAGCCCCGGGGCTTCTTTCTTT. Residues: CASSPGASFF.

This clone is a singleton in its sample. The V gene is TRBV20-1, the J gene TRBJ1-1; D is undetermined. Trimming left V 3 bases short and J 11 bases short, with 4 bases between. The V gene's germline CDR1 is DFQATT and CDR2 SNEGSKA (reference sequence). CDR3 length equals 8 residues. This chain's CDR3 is CSASFAFF. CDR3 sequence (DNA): TGCAGTGCTAGCTTTGCTTTCTTT.

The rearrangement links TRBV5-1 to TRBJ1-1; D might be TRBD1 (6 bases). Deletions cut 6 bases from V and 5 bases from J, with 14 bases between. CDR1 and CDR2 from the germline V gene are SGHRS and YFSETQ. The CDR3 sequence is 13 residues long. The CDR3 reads CASTMGTTTEAFF. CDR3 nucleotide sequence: TGCGCCAGCACCATGGGGACAACTACTGAAGCTTTCTTT.

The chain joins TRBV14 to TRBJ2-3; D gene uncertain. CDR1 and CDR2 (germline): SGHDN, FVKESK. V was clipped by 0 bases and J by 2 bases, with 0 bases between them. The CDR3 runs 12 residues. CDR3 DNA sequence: TGTGCCAGCAGCCAAGACACAGATACGCAGTATTTT. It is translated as CASSQDTDTQYF.

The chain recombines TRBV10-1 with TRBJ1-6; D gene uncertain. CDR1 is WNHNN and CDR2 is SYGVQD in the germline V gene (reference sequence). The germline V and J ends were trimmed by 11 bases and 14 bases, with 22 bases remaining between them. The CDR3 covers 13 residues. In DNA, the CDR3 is TGCGCCCAACCCGGGGTTGGGATGTTTTCCCTCCACTTT. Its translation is CAQPGVGMFSLHF.

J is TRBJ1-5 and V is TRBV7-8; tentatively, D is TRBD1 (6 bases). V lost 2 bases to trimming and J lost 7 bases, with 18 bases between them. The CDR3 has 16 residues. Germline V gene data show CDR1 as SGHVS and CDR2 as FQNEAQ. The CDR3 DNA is TGTGCCAGCAGCTTATGGGGGGCGACTTCTCTGCAGCCCCAGCATTTT. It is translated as CASSLWGATSLQPQHF.

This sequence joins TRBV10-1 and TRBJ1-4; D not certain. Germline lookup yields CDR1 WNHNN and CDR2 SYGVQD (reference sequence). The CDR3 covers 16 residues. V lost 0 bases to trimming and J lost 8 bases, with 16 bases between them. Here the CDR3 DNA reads TGCGCCAGCAGTGAGTCGAAAGGCCAACTGGGGGAAAAACTGTTTTTT. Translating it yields CASSESKGQLGEKLFF.

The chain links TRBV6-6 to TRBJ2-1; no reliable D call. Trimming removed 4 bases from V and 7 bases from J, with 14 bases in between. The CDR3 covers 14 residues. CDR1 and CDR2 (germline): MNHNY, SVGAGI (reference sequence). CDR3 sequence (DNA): TGTGCCAGCAGTTTCCCCCACCTTGGGAATGAGCAGTTCTTC. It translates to CASSFPHLGNEQFF.

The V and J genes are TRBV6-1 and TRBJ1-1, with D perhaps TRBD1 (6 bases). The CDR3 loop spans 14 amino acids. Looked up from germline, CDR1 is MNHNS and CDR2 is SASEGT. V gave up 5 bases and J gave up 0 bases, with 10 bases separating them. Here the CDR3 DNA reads TGTGCCAGCAGTTTGGGACAAATGAACACTGAAGCTTTCTTT. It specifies CASSLGQMNTEAFF.

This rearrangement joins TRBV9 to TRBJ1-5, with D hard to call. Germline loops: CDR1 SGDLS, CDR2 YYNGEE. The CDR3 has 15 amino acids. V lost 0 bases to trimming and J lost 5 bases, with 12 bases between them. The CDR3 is CASSVEAVRHQPQHF. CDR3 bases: TGTGCCAGCAGCGTAGAGGCGGTCCGCCATCAGCCCCAGCATTTT.

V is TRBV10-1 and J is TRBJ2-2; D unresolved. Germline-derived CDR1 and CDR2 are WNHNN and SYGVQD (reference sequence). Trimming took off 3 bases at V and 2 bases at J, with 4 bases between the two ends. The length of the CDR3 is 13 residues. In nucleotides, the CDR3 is TGCGCCAGCAGTGAACATAACACCGGGGAGCTGTTTTTT. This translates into CASSEHNTGELFF.

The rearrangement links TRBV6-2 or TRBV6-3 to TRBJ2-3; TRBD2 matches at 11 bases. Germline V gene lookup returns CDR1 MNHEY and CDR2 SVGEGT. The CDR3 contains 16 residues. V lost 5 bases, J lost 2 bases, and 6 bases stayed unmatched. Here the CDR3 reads CASSPRLAGITDTQYF. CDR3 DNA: TGTGCCAGCAGTCCCCGACTAGCGGGGATCACAGATACGCAGTATTTT.

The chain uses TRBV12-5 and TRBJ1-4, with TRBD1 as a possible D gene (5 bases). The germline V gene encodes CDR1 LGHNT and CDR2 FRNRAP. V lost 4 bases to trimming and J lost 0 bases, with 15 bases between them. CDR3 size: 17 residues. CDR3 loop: CASGSHPGGSTNEKLFF. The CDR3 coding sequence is TGTGCTAGTGGTTCGCACCCCGGGGGATCAACTAATGAAAAACTGTTTTTT.

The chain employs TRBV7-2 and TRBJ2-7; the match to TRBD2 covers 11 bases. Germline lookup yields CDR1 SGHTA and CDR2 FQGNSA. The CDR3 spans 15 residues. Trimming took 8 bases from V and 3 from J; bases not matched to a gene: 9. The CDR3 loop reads CASQTTSGGIYEQYF. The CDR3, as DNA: TGTGCCAGCCAAACAACTAGCGGGGGCATCTACGAGCAGTACTTC.

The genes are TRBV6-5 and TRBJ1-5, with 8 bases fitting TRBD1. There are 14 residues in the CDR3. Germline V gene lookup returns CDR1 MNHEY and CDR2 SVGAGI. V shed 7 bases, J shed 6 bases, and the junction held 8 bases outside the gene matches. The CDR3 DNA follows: TGTGCCAGCATTACGACAGGGGAGGGTCAGCCCCAGCATTTT. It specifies CASITTGEGQPQHF.

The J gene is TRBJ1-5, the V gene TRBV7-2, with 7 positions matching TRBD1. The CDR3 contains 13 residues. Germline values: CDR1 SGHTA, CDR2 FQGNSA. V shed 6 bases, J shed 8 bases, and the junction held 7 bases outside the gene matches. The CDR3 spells CASSRQGEEPQHF. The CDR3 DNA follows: TGTGCCAGCAGTCGACAGGGTGAGGAGCCCCAGCATTTT.

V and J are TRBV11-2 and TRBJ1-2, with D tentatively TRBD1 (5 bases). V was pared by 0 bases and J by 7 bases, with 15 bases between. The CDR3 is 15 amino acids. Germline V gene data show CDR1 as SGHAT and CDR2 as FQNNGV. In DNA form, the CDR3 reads TGTGCCAGCAGCTTAGATGGGGGGAAGACTCGTGGCTACACCTTC. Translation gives CASSLDGGKTRGYTF.

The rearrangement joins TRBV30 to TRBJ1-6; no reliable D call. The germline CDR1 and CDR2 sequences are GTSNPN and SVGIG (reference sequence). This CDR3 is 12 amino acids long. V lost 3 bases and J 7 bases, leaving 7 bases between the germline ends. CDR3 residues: CAWRRGNSPLHF. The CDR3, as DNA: TGTGCCTGGAGAAGAGGGAATTCACCCCTCCACTTT.

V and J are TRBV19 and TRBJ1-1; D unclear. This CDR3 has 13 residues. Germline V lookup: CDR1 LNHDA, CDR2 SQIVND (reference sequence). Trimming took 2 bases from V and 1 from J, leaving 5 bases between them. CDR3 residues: CASSIWSNTEAFF. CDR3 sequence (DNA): TGTGCCAGTAGTATATGGTCGAACACTGAAGCTTTCTTT.

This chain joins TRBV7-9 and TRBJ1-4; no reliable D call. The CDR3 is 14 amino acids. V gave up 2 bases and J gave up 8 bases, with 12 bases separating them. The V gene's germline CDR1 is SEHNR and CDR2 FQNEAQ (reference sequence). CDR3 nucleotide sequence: TGTGCCAGCAGCTTATCGGGTATCCAGGAAAAACTGTTTTTT. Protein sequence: CASSLSGIQEKLFF. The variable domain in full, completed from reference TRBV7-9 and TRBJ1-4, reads DTGVSQNPRHKITKRGQNVTFRCDPISEHNRLYWYRQTLGQGPEFLTYFQNEAQLEKSRLLSDRFSAERPKGSFSTLEIQRTEQGDSAMYLCASSLSGIQEKLFFGSGTQLSVL.

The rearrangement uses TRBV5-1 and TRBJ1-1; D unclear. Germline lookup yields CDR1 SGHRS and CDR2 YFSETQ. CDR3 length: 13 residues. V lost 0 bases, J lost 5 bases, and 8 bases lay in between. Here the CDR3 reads CASSLDLGTEAFF. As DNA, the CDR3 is TGCGCCAGCAGCTTGGACTTGGGTACTGAAGCTTTCTTT.

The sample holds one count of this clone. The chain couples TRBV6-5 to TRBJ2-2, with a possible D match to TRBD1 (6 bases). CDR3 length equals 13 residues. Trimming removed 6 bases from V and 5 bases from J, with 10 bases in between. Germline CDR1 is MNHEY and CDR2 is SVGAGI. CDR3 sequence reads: CASRTGNTGELFF. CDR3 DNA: TGTGCCAGCAGGACAGGAAATACCGGGGAGCTGTTTTTT.